Listed here are 19 T cell receptor beta chains from one sample, sequenced in a study of blood T cell repertoires in COVID-19. Measured with immunoSEQ multiplex PCR; TCRdb has only the in-frame clones, and not every one. The table lists a few hundred thousand clones, more than 85% of them singletons. Input material: PBMCs or T cells enriched from blood (not recorded which). Every receptor here comes from a woman aged 25 to 39 who had recovered from COVID-19.

The chain links TRBV19 to TRBJ1-2; D possibly corresponds to TRBD1 (6 bases). Germline loops: CDR1 LNHDA, CDR2 SQIVND (reference sequence). The ends were cut back, 3 bases at V and 9 bases at J, with 23 bases in the middle. The length of the CDR3 is 16 residues. The CDR3 DNA follows: TGTGCCAGTAGTATTAGAGGACAGCTCTATTATGGAAGCTACACCTTC. Amino acid sequence: CASSIRGQLYYGSYTF.

This chain uses TRBV7-2 with TRBJ2-7; TRBD1 is a possible D gene (6 bases). Germline V gene data show CDR1 as SGHTA and CDR2 as FQGNSA. This CDR3 is 15 amino acids long. The germline V and J ends were trimmed by 5 bases and 3 bases, with 17 bases remaining between them. The CDR3: CASSRTGQVVYEQYF. CDR3 bases: TGTGCCAGCAGCCGGACGGGACAAGTTGTCTACGAGCAGTACTTC.

The chain joins TRBV19 to TRBJ1-1, with TRBD1 as a possible D gene (5 bases). V was cut by 1 base and J by 0 bases, with 12 bases left in between. This CDR3 has 16 amino acids. In germline, CDR1 is LNHDA, CDR2 SQIVND (reference sequence). The CDR3 coding sequence is TGTGCCAGTAGTATAGGGGGCCCCCAGGTGAACACTGAAGCTTTCTTT. It encodes CASSIGGPQVNTEAFF.

The gene calls are TRBV11-3 and TRBJ2-3, with D perhaps matching TRBD1 (6 bases). CDR1 is SGHNT, CDR2 YENEEA, per germline. The CDR3 totals 15 residues. Trimming removed 5 bases at V and 0 bases at J, with 12 bases between. CDR3: CASSAEGDSTDTQYF. For the CDR3, the DNA is TGTGCCAGCAGCGCTGAGGGGGACAGCACAGATACGCAGTATTTT.

The V call is TRBV18, the J call TRBJ2-7, with D maybe TRBD2 (7 bases). Deletions cut 2 bases from V and 7 bases from J, with 15 bases between. CDR1 KGHSH and CDR2 LQKENI come from the germline V gene. This CDR3 comprises 14 residues. The CDR3 DNA reads TGTGCCAGCTCACCATTTGAGAGGGGGGGAGAGCAGTACTTC. Translation: CASSPFERGGEQYF.

This chain connects TRBV7-9 to TRBJ1-4; 8 nucleotides agree with TRBD1. Germline lookup yields CDR1 SEHNR and CDR2 FQNEAQ (reference sequence). The CDR3 is 15 residues long. After removal of 5 bases from V and 5 bases from J, the junction contained 7 bases not matched to a gene. As DNA, the CDR3 is TGTGCCAGCAGCCGAGGACAGGGATACAATGAAAAACTGTTTTTT. Amino acids: CASSRGQGYNEKLFF. Combining the CDR3 with reference TRBV7-9 and TRBJ1-4 gives the whole variable domain DTGVSQNPRHKITKRGQNVTFRCDPISEHNRLYWYRQTLGQGPEFLTYFQNEAQLEKSRLLSDRFSAERPKGSFSTLEIQRTEQGDSAMYLCASSRGQGYNEKLFFGSGTQLSVL.

The count of this clone is one. The chain carries TRBV27 and TRBJ2-1; 8 nucleotides agree with TRBD2. The ends lost 2 bases at V and 4 bases at J; junction bases unmatched: 10. The CDR3 sequence is 17 residues long. CDR1 MNHEY and CDR2 SMNVEV come from the germline V gene (reference sequence). Here the CDR3 reads CASSLEGGGGRYNEQFF. CDR3 DNA: TGTGCCAGCAGTTTAGAGGGGGGCGGGGGGCGGTACAATGAGCAGTTCTTC.

The chain employs TRBV4-3 and TRBJ2-7; D gene uncertain. The CDR3 is 16 amino acids. V was trimmed by 0 bases and J by 2 bases, leaving 14 bases between them. Germline CDR1 and CDR2: LGHNA and YSLEER. The CDR3 coding sequence is TGCGCCAGCAGCCAAGAGTACCTACCGTCAACCTACGAGCAGTACTTC. Protein: CASSQEYLPSTYEQYF.

V usage is TRBV14 and J usage is TRBJ2-3; tentatively, D is TRBD1 (5 bases). This CDR3 has 14 amino acids. V was clipped by 1 base and J by 6 bases, with 11 bases between them. Germline CDR1 reads SGHDN; CDR2 reads FVKESK. CDR3 DNA sequence: TGTGCCAGCAGCCAAGCTCTCAGGGTTGATACGCAGTATTTT. Translating gives CASSQALRVDTQYF.

The chain links TRBV24-1 to TRBJ1-5; no definite D call. Per the germline V gene, CDR1 is KGHDR and CDR2 is SFDVKD. V was pared by 12 bases and J by 7 bases, with 12 bases between. The CDR3 is made up of 11 amino acids. The CDR3 coding sequence is TGTGCCCCATCACTTTTGCAGCCCCAGCATTTT. It translates to CAPSLLQPQHF.

The chain carries TRBV5-5 and TRBJ2-5; D remains ambiguous. V was trimmed by 0 bases and J by 2 bases, leaving 11 bases between them. The germline V gene encodes CDR1 SGHKS and CDR2 YYEKEE (reference sequence). The CDR3 length is 15 residues. CDR3 in DNA: TGTGCCAGCAGCTTGGTTTTGTCCAGGCAAGAGACCCAGTACTTC. Translation gives CASSLVLSRQETQYF.

The rearrangement uses TRBV28 and TRBJ2-4; no definite D call. Per germline, CDR1 MDHEN and CDR2 SYDVKM. V dropped 8 bases and J dropped 0 bases, with 14 bases sitting between them. The CDR3 length is 15 residues. The CDR3 loop reads CASCSPPRAKNIQYF. Here the CDR3 DNA reads TGTGCCAGCTGCAGTCCCCCACGAGCCAAAAACATTCAGTACTTC.

V and J are TRBV4-2 and TRBJ2-7; 9 bases align to TRBD2. CDR1 and CDR2 from the germline V gene are LGHNA and YNFKEQ. There are 17 residues in the CDR3. V trimming: 0 bases; J trimming: 6 bases; junction bases outside the gene matches: 12. CDR3 DNA sequence: TGTGCCAGCAGCCAAGACCTCGCGGGACTAGCAGGTACCGAGCAGTACTTC. It is translated as CASSQDLAGLAGTEQYF.

The V and J genes are TRBV5-1 and TRBJ2-1; 10 bases agree with TRBD2. The V gene end was trimmed by 0 bases and the J gene end by 7 bases; junction bases not matched to a gene: 4. The CDR3 consists of 15 residues. Germline assignment: CDR1 SGHRS and CDR2 YFSETQ. The CDR3: CASSLGLAGENEQFF. CDR3 bases: TGCGCCAGCAGCTTGGGGCTAGCGGGAGAGAATGAGCAGTTCTTC.

The J gene is TRBJ2-1, the V gene TRBV10-3, with 12 bases identical to TRBD2. The CDR3 has 15 residues. Germline CDR1 is ENHRY and CDR2 is SYGVKD. The junction had 5 bases not matched to a gene; V was cut back by 6 bases and J by 5 bases. CDR3 in DNA: TGTGCCATCAGCACTCTAGCGGGGGGGAACAATGAGCAGTTCTTC. Translation gives CAISTLAGGNNEQFF.

The V call is TRBV6-5, the J call TRBJ1-3, with 11 bases aligning to TRBD1. Trimming cost V 2 bases and J 4 bases; bases outside gene matches: 1. The CDR3 runs to 15 residues. Germline V gives CDR1 MNHEY, CDR2 SVGAGI. DNA for the CDR3: TGTGCCAGCAGTTACGGGGACAGGGGGGGAAACACCATATATTTT. Translating it yields CASSYGDRGGNTIYF.

This clone has just one count. The chain uses TRBV29-1 and TRBJ2-5; D possibly corresponds to TRBD1 (6 bases). CDR3 length: 14 amino acids. Trimming removed 5 bases at V and 4 bases at J, with 17 bases between. Germline lookup yields CDR1 SQVTM and CDR2 ANQGSEA. The CDR3 reads CSVKDRPRGETQYF. CDR3 in DNA: TGCAGCGTTAAGGACAGACCTCGGGGAGAGACCCAGTACTTC.

The chain couples TRBV4-3 to TRBJ1-5; TRBD1 might be the D (5 bases). The CDR3 covers 16 residues. V was trimmed by 0 bases and J by 7 bases, leaving 16 bases between them. Germline V gene data show CDR1 as LGHNA and CDR2 as YSLEER. The CDR3 loop is CASSQDSSGNRQPQHF. CDR3 nucleotide sequence: TGCGCCAGCAGCCAAGACTCTTCAGGGAATAGGCAGCCCCAGCATTTT.

J is TRBJ1-2 and V is TRBV19; a possible D gene is TRBD1 (5 bases). The V end lost 5 bases, the J end lost 7 bases, and 20 bases lay between the germline ends. The germline V gene encodes CDR1 LNHDA and CDR2 SQIVND (reference sequence). The CDR3 is made up of 15 amino acids. CDR3 protein: CASSVRTTGLGGYTF. CDR3 nucleotides: TGTGCCAGTAGTGTACGAACCACAGGTTTAGGTGGCTACACCTTC.